This note documents a single T cell receptor beta chain sequence. The antigen remains undetermined. Clones were sequenced by immunoSEQ multiplex PCR, and TCRdb holds only the in-frame ones, with some missing. The sample yields 180,000 or so clones, 80% to 90% seen once. The sample belongs to a study of T cell responses to AZD1222 COVID-19 vaccine. Findings and caveats of the study: No repertoire was sampled before or during the peak T cell response, only after it.

With 5 bases removed from V and 5 bases from J, the gap between germline ends came to 15 bases. Per germline, CDR1 LGHDT and CDR2 YNNKEL (reference sequence). The CDR3 contains 15 residues. The chain links TRBV3-1 (or the pseudogene TRBV3-2) to TRBJ1-4; a weak D match, TRBD1 (6 bases). The clonotype originates from an adult in good health. The sequencing used peripheral blood, collected on day 0 of AZD1222 vaccination. The CDR3 protein is CASSSGWGANEKLFF. CDR3 in DNA: TGTGCCAGCAGCTCAGGGTGGGGGGCCAATGAAAAACTGTTTTTT.